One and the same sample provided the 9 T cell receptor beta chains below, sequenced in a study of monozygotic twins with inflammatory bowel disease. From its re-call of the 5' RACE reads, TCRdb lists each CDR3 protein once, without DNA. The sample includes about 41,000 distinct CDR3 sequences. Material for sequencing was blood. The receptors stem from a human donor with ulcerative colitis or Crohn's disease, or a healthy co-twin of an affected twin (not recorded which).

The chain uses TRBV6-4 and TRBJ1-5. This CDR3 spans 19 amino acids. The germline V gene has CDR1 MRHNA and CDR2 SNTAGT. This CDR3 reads CASSDSGFSGASSNQPQHF.

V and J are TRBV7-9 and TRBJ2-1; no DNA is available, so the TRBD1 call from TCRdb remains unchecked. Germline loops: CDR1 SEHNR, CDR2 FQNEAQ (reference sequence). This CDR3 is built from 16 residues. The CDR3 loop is CASSSEERQGIDEQFF.

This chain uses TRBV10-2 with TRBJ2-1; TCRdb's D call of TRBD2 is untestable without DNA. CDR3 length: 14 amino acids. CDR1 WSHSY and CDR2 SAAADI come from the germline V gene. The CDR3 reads CASSAASGYNEQFF.

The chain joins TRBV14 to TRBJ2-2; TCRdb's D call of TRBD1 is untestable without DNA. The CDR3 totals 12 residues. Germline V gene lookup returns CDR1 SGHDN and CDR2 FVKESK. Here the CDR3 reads CASSPTGWELFF.

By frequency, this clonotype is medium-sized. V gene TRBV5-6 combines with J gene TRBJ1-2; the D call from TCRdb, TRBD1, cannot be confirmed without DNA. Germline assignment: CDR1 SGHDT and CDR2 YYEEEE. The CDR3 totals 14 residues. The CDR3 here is CASSSPLGNYGYTF.

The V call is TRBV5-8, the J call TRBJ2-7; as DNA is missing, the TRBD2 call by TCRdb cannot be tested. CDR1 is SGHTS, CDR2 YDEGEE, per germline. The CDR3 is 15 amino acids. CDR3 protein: CASSLSGRATREQYF.

CDR3 loop: CASSPGGNTEAFF. The rearrangement joins TRBV5-4 to TRBJ1-1; checking the TCRdb D call of TRBD1 is not possible without DNA. The CDR3 sequence is 13 residues long. Germline V lookup: CDR1 SGHNT, CDR2 YYREEE (reference sequence).

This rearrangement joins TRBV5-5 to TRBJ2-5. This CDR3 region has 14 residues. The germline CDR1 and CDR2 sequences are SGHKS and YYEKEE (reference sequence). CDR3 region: CASSRRSGQETQYF.

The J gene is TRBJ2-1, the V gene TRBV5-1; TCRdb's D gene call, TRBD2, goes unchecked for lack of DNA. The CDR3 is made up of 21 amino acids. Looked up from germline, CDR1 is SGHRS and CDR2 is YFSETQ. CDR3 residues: CASSRDGGGDLLSGLYNEQFF.